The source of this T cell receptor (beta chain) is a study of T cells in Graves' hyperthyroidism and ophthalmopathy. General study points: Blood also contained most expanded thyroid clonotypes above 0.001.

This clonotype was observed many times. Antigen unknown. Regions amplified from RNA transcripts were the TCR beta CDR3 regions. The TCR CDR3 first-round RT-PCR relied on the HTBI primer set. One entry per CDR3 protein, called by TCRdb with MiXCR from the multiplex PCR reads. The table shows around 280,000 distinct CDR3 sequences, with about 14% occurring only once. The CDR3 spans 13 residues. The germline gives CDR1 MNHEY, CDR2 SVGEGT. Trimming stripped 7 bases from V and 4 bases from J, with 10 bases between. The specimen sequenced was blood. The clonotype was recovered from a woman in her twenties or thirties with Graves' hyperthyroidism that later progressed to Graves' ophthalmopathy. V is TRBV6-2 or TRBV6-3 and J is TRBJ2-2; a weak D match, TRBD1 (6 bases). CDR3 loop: CASTGGFTGELFF. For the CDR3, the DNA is TGTGCCAGCACTGGGGGCTTCACCGGGGAGCTGTTTTTT.